This T cell receptor beta chain appears in the sequencing data of a study of cytomegalovirus exposure and HLA in healthy donors. Study-level points and caveats: It was 164 TCR beta chains that were listed as cytomegalovirus-associated. Later analysis identified a missense DCLRE1C variant that was linked to TCR beta V- and J-gene trimming. An analysis done earlier found most TCR beta V segments productive about 87% or about 30% of the time.

The germline V gene has CDR1 LNHDA and CDR2 SQIVND (reference sequence). Deletions cut 5 bases from V and 6 bases from J, with 16 bases between. The CDR3 spans 14 residues. PCR amplification relied on 60 Vbeta primers (plus 13 Jbeta primers). Measured with immunoSEQ multiplex PCR; TCRdb has only the in-frame clones, and not every one. The sample includes 100,000 to 150,000 clones, roughly 76% of them seen just once. Remarks on this clone: What it binds is unknown.

The sequence was obtained from a woman aged 45-60 years in good health and CMV-seronegative. The sample taken for sequencing was PBMCs. The chain recombines TRBV19 with TRBJ1-2; possible D gene TRBD1, 5 bases. The DNA of the CDR3 is TGTGCCAGTAGTCTCCGCAGGGCGATCGATGGCTACACCTTC. It encodes CASSLRRAIDGYTF.